This entry lists 5 T cell receptor beta chains sequenced from one sample in a study of T cells in Graves' hyperthyroidism and ophthalmopathy. It was RNA transcripts that yielded the amplified TCR beta CDR3 regions. First-round RT-PCR with HTBI primers amplified the TCR CDR3 region. One entry per CDR3 protein results from TCRdb running MiXCR on the multiplex PCR reads. The sample carries some 570,000 distinct CDR3 sequences, over 15% recorded once. The material sequenced was blood. The source of these receptors is a woman between 18 and 29 years old with Graves' ophthalmopathy.

This clonotype was seen more than once but under ten times. J is TRBJ2-4 and V is TRBV28; TRBD1 might be the D (5 bases). V lost 6 bases to trimming and J lost 0 bases, with 6 bases between them. The germline V gene has CDR1 MDHEN and CDR2 SYDVKM. The CDR3 consists of 13 residues. CDR3 sequence: CASRGVAKNIQYF. The CDR3 coding sequence is TGTGCCAGCAGAGGGGTAGCCAAAAACATTCAGTACTTC.

V is TRBV19 and J is TRBJ1-5, with 7 positions matching TRBD1. After removal of 3 bases from V and 2 bases from J, the junction contained 7 bases not matched to a gene. Germline loops: CDR1 LNHDA, CDR2 SQIVND (reference sequence). The CDR3 is made up of 16 amino acids. CDR3 in DNA: TGTGCCAGTAGTATCGGACAGGCGGCGGGCAATCAGCCCCAGCATTTT. The encoded protein is CASSIGQAAGNQPQHF.

As DNA, the CDR3 is TGTGCCAGCAGCTTGGCCCCGGGACTCCAATACGAGCAGTACTTC. This sequence encodes CASSLAPGLQYEQYF. The chain links TRBV5-4 to TRBJ2-7; maybe TRBD2 (6 bases). The CDR3 is 15 residues long. The V end was cut by 0 bases, the J end by 4 bases, with 14 bases between. CDR1 SGHNT and CDR2 YYREEE come from the germline V gene (reference sequence).

The sample holds a few counts of this clonotype. The chain carries TRBV2 and TRBJ1-5; possible D gene TRBD1, 6 bases. The CDR3 has 15 residues. V dropped 4 bases and J dropped 1 base, with 11 bases sitting between them. From germline, CDR1 is SNHLY and CDR2 FYNNEI. The chain's CDR3 is CASSGVDRSNQPQHF. CDR3 nucleotide sequence: TGTGCCAGCAGTGGAGTTGACAGGAGCAATCAGCCCCAGCATTTT. Combining the CDR3 with reference TRBV2 and TRBJ1-5 gives the whole variable domain EPEVTQTPSHQVTQMGQEVILRCVPISNHLYFYWYRQILGQKVEFLVSFYNNEISEKSEIFDDQFSVERPDGSNFTLKIRSTKLEDSAMYFCASSGVDRSNQPQHFGDGTRLSIL.

The J gene is TRBJ1-4, the V gene TRBV28, with 11 positions matching TRBD1. Losses at the gene ends were 5 bases for V and 6 bases for J; bases not matched to a gene: 5. Per germline, CDR1 MDHEN and CDR2 SYDVKM. The CDR3 has 15 residues. The CDR3 here is CASSGGQGAHEKLFF. CDR3 bases: TGTGCCAGCAGTGGAGGACAGGGGGCCCATGAAAAACTGTTTTTT.